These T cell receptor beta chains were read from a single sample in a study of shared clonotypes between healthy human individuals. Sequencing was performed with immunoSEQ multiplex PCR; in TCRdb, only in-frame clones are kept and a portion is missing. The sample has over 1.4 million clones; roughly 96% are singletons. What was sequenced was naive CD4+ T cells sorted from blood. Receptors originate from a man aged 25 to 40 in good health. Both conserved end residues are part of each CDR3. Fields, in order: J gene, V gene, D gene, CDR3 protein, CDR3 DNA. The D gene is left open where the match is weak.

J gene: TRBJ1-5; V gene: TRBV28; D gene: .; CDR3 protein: CASSLYQVGQPQHF; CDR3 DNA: TGTGCCAGCAGTTTATATCAGGTTGGTCAGCCCCAGCATTTT
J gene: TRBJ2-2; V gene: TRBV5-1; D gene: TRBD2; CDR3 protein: CASSLSSGSSGSGELFF; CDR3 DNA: TGCGCCAGCAGCTTGTCTAGCGGGAGTAGTGGGTCCGGGGAGCTGTTTTTT
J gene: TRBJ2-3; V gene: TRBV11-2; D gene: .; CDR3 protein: CASSLDFGRTDTQYF; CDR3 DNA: TGTGCCAGCAGCTTAGACTTCGGGCGAACAGATACGCAGTATTTT
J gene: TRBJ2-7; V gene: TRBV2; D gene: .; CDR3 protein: CASSVYRVAEQYF; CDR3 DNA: TGTGCCAGCAGTGTGTATCGGGTCGCCGAGCAGTACTTC
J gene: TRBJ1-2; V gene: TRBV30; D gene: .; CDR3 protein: CARSRLGRDYGYTF; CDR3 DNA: TGTGCCCGGAGTCGCTTAGGACGCGACTATGGCTACACCTTC
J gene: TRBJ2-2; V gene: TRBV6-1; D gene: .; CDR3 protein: CASSVRLAMNTGELFF; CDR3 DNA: TGTGCCAGCAGTGTCAGGCTAGCGATGAACACCGGGGAGCTGTTTTTT
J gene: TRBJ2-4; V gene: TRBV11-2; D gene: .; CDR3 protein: CASSLGRLPGLVINIQYF; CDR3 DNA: TGTGCCAGCAGCTTAGGCCGACTACCGGGACTCGTTATAAACATTCAGTACTTC
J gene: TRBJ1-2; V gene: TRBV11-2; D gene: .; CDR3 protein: CASRGPNYGYTF; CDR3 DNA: TGTGCCAGCAGAGGGCCCAACTATGGCTACACCTTC
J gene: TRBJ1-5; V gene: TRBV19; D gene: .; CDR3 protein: CASTPSWGQPQHF; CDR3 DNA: TGTGCCAGTACCCCGAGTTGGGGGCAGCCCCAGCATTTT
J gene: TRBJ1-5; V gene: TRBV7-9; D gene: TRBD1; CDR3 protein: CASSPGQVDQPQHF; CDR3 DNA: TGTGCCAGCAGCCCGGGACAGGTAGATCAGCCCCAGCATTTT
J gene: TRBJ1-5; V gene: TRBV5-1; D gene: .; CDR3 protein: CASSLGTVPSNQPQHF; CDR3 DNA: TGCGCCAGCAGCTTGGGCACAGTTCCTAGCAATCAGCCCCAGCATTTT
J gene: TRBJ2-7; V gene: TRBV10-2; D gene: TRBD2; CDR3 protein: CASRALAGEPEQYF; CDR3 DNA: TGCGCCAGCAGGGCCCTAGCGGGAGAGCCCGAGCAGTACTTC
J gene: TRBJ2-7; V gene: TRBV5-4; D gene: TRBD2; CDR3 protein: CASSPSGIDYEQYF; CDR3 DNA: TGTGCCAGCAGCCCTAGCGGGATAGACTACGAGCAGTACTTC
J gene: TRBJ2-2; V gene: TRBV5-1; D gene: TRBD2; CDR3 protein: CASSLVLAGFTGELFF; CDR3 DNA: TGCGCCAGCAGCTTGGTACTAGCGGGATTCACCGGGGAGCTGTTTTTT
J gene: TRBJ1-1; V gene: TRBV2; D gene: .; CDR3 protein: CASIRFTVEAFF; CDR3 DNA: TGTGCCAGCATTCGGTTTACGGTTGAAGCTTTCTTT
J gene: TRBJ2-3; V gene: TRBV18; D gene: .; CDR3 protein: CASSPLADTQYF; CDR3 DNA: TGTGCCAGCTCACCATTAGCAGATACGCAGTATTTT
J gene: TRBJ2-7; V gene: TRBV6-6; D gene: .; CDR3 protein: CASSYRDTTYEQYF; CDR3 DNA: TGTGCCAGCAGTTACCGGGACACAACCTACGAGCAGTACTTC
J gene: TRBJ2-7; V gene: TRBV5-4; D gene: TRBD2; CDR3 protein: CASSLAAGGPIGYEQYF; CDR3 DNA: TGTGCCAGCAGCTTGGCGGCGGGAGGGCCTATTGGCTACGAGCAGTACTTC
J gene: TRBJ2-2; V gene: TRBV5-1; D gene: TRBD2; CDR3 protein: CASSTTSVTGELFF; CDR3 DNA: TGCGCCAGCAGCACGACTAGCGTCACCGGGGAGCTGTTTTTT
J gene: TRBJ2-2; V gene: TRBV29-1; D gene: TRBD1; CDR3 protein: CSVEDPTVQDRVTGELFF; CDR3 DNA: TGCAGCGTTGAAGATCCCACCGTGCAGGACAGGGTCACCGGGGAGCTGTTTTTT
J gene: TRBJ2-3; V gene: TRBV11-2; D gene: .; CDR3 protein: CASSLRWGGTDTQYF; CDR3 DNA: TGTGCCAGCAGCTTAAGATGGGGTGGGACAGATACGCAGTATTTT
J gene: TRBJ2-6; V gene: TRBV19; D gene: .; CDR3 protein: CASSIGPGSSGANVLTF; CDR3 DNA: TGTGCCAGTAGTATAGGGCCGGGGAGCTCTGGGGCCAACGTCCTGACTTTC
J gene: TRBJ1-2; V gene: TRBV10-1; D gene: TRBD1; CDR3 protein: CASSESSTGGYGYTF; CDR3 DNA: TGCGCCAGCAGTGAGTCCTCGACAGGGGGCTATGGCTACACCTTC
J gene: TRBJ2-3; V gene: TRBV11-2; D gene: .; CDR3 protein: CASRADGTDTQYF; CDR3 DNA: TGTGCCAGCCGGGCAGACGGCACAGATACGCAGTATTTT
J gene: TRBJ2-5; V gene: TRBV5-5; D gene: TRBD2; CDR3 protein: CASSPHVREVAETQYF; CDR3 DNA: TGTGCCAGCAGCCCCCACGTGCGGGAGGTCGCTGAGACCCAGTACTTC